Here is one TCR beta chain with its context. No antigen is known for it. Being one base from a much bigger clone, this may be a read error. The CDR3 length is 15 residues. Germline V gene lookup returns CDR1 SGHNT and CDR2 YENEEA. These data belong to a study of regulatory T cells in long-lasting Graves disease. The time point: newly diagnosed GD, antithyroid drugs for less than 3 months. Researchers made the TCR library from RNA that was extracted from PBMCs. Into tubes containing EDTA, 8 to 9.5 milliliters of peripheral blood were drawn. Study-level findings and limits: Persistent disease preferred TRBV28, TRBJ1-2 and TRBJ2-5; new disease, TRBV20-1 and TRBJ2-1. Public clonotype sharing was higher in persistent than newly diagnosed patients.

Library construction for TCR beta used iRepertoire HTBI primers and Arm-PCR of CDR3 regions. TCRdb re-called the multiplex PCR reads with MiXCR, one entry per CDR3 protein. Of roughly 410,000 distinct CDR3 sequences listed, over 14% are singletons. These same records also appear under a second study, on T cells in Graves' hyperthyroidism and ophthalmopathy. That report adds: Researchers ran a first-round RT-PCR on the TCR CDR3 using the HTBI primer set.

The receptor was isolated from a woman aged 40 to 49 with Graves disease. This material consisted of peripheral blood mononuclear cells (PBMCs), taken at new diagnosis, from a patient treated with antithyroid drugs. The rearrangement joins TRBV11-3 to TRBJ2-5, with 13 bases identical to TRBD2. The CDR3 DNA is TGTGCCAGCAGCTCCCGGACTAGCGGGAGTGAGACCAAGTACTTC. Its protein product is CASSSRTSGSETKYF.